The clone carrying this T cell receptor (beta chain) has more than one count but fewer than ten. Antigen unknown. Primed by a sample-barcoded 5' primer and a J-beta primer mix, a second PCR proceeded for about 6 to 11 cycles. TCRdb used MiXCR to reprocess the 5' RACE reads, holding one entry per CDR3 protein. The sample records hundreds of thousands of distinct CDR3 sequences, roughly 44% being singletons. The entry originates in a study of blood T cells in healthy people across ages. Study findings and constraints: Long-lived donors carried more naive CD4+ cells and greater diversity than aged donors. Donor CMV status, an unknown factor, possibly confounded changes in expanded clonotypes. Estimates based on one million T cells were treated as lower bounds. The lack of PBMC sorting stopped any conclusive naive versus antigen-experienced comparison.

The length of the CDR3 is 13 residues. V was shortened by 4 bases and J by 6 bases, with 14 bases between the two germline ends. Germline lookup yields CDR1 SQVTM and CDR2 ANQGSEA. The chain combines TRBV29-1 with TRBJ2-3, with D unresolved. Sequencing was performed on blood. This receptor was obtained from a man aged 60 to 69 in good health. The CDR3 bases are TGCAGCGTTGGTGTTCATCCCTCCGATACGCAGTATTTT. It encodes CSVGVHPSDTQYF.